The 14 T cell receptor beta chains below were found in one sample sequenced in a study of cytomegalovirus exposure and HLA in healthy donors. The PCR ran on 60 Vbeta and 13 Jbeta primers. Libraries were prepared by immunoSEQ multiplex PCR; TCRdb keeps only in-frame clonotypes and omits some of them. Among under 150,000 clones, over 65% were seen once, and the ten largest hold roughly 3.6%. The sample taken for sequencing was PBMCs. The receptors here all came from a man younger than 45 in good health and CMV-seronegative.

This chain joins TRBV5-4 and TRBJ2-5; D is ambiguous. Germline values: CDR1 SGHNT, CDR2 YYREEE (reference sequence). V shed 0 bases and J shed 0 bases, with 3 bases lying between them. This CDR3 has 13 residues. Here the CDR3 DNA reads TGTGCCAGCAGCTTGGCTAACCAAGAGACCCAGTACTTC. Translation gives CASSLANQETQYF.

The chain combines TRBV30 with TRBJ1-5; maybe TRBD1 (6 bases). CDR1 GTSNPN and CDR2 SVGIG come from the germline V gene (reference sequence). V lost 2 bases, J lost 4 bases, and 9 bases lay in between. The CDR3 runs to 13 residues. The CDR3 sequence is CAWSRRGNQPQHF. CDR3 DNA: TGTGCCTGGAGTAGAAGGGGGAATCAGCCCCAGCATTTT.

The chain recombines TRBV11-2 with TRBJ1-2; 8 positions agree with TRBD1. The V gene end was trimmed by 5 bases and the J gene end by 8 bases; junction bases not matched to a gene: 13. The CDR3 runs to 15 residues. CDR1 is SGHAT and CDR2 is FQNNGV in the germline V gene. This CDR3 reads CASSRRGQGFGGYTF. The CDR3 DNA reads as TGTGCCAGCAGCAGACGAGGACAGGGCTTCGGAGGCTACACCTTC. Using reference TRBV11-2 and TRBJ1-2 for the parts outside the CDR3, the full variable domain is EAGVAQSPRYKIIEKRQSVAFWCNPISGHATLYWYQQILGQGPKLLIQFQNNGVVDDSQLPKDRFSAERLKGVDSTLKIQPAKLEDSAVYLCASSRRGQGFGGYTFGSGTRLTVV.

CDR3 region: CASSYSAAGSYEQYF. The CDR3 region has the DNA TGTGCCAGCAGTTACTCTGCGGCAGGGTCCTACGAGCAGTACTTC. The rearrangement joins TRBV6-5 to TRBJ2-7, with D possibly being TRBD1 (5 bases). The germline V gene encodes CDR1 MNHEY and CDR2 SVGAGI. The germline V and J ends were trimmed by 0 bases and 1 base, with 10 bases remaining between them. The CDR3 consists of 15 residues.

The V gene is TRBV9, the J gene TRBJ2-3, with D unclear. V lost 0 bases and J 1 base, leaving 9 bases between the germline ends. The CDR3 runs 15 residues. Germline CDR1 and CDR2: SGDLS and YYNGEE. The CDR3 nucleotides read TGTGCCAGCAGCGTAGGAGGTGGAGGCACAGATACGCAGTATTTT. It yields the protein CASSVGGGGTDTQYF.

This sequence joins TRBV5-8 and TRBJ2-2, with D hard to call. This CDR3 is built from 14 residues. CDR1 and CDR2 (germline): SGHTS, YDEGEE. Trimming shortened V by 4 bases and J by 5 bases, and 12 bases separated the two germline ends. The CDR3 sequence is CASSPPVVTGELFF. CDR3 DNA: TGTGCCAGCAGCCCGCCCGTAGTGACCGGGGAGCTGTTTTTT.

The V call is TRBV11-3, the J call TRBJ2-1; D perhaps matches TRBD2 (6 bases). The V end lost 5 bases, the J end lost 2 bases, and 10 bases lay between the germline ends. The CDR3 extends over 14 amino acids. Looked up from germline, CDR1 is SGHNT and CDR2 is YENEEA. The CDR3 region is CASSPGLPYNEQFF. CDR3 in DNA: TGTGCCAGCAGCCCCGGACTACCCTACAATGAGCAGTTCTTC.

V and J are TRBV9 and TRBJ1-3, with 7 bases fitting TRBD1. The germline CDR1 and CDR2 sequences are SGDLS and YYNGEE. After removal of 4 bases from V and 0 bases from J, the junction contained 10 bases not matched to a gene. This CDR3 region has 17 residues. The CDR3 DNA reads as TGTGCCAGCAGCTTTTGGGAAAGGGGGCTCTCTGGAAACACCATATATTTT. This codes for CASSFWERGLSGNTIYF.

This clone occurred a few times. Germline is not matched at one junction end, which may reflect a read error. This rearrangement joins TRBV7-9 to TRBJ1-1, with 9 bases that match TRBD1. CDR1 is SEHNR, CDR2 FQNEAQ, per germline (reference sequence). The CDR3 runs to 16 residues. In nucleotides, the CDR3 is TGTACCAGCAGCCAAGCCGGGACAGGGTTCGGCACTGAAGCTTTCTTT. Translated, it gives CTSSQAGTGFGTEAFF. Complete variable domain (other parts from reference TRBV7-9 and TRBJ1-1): DTGVSQNPRHKITKRGQNVTFRCDPISEHNRLYWYRQTLGQGPEFLTYFQNEAQLEKSRLLSDRFSAERPKGSFSTLEIQRTEQGDSAMYLCTSSQAGTGFGTEAFFGQGTRLTVV.

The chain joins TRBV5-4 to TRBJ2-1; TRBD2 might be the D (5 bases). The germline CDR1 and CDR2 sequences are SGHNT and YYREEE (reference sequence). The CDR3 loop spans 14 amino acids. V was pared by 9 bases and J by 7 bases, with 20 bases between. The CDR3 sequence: CAIPLALLGNEQFF. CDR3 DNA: TGTGCCATACCCCTAGCCCTCCTGGGAAATGAGCAGTTCTTC.

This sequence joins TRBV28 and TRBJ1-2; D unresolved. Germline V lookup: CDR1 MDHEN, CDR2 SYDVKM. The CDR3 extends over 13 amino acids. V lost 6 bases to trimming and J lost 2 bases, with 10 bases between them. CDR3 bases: TGTGCCAGCAGCTATGTCCCAAACTATGGCTACACCTTC. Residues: CASSYVPNYGYTF.

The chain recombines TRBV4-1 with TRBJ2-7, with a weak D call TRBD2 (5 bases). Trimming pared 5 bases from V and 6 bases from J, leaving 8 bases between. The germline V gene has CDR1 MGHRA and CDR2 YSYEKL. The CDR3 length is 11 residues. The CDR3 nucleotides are TGCGCCAGCAGCGAGGGTGGCGAGCAGTACTTC. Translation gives CASSEGGEQYF.

DNA for the CDR3: TGCAGCGTGCACATGATACAGGAACGAATCTACAATGAGCAGTTCTTC. It is translated as CSVHMIQERIYNEQFF. The rearrangement uses TRBV29-1 and TRBJ2-1; the D gene is possibly TRBD1 (5 bases). Germline CDR1 is SQVTM and CDR2 is ANQGSEA. V was shortened by 6 bases and J by 3 bases, with 21 bases between the two germline ends. The CDR3 sequence is 16 residues long.

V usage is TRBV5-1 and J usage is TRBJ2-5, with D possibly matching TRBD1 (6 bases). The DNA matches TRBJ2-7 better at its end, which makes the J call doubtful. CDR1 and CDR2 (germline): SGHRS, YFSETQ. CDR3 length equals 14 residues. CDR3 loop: CASSFQDRAYEQYF. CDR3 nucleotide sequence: TGCGCCAGCAGCTTTCAGGACAGAGCCTACGAGCAGTACTTC.